The 15 T cell receptor beta chains given below trace back to one sample, sequenced in a study of T cells in Graves' hyperthyroidism and ophthalmopathy. TCR beta CDR3 sequences were amplified from RNA transcripts. HTBI primers drove first-round RT-PCR of the TCR CDR3. TCRdb reprocessed the multiplex PCR reads via MiXCR and lists one record per CDR3 protein. The sample has about 570,000 distinct CDR3 sequences, around 46% seen once; the top ten hold roughly 19%. Input material: peripheral blood or thyroid tissue (not recorded which). The receptor source for this set is an adult woman with Graves' disease, either hyperthyroidism or ophthalmopathy (not recorded which).

This clonotype was observed a few times. The rearrangement uses TRBV30 and TRBJ2-7; 14 positions match TRBD2. The CDR3 has 15 residues. After removal of 1 base from V and 6 bases from J, the junction contained 5 bases not matched to a gene. Germline V gene data show CDR1 as GTSNPN and CDR2 as SVGIG (reference sequence). This CDR3 reads CAWSAGLAGVGEQYF. The CDR3 coding sequence is TGTGCCTGGAGTGCGGGACTAGCGGGAGTTGGCGAGCAGTACTTC.

This clonotype was detected many times. V usage is TRBV5-1 and J usage is TRBJ1-5, with no clear D. Germline V lookup: CDR1 SGHRS, CDR2 YFSETQ. V was cut by 0 bases and J by 3 bases, with 7 bases left in between. The CDR3 totals 14 residues. CDR3 DNA sequence: TGCGCCAGCAGCTTGGGTGGGAACAATCAGCCCCAGCATTTT. Translation: CASSLGGNNQPQHF.

The rearrangement joins TRBV9 to TRBJ2-4; D could derive from TRBD1 or TRBD2 (6 bases each). The CDR3 loop spans 19 amino acids. Between the trimmed V and J ends, which lost 0 bases and 0 bases, there was a span of 19 bases. The germline CDR1 and CDR2 sequences are SGDLS and YYNGEE. The CDR3 coding sequence is TGTGCCAGCAGCGTAGGGGGGGCCAGGACCGGGGTAGCCAAAAACATTCAGTACTTC. As protein: CASSVGGARTGVAKNIQYF.

At least ten counts were recorded for this clonotype. J is TRBJ2-2 and V is TRBV14; 7 nucleotides align to TRBD1. This CDR3 is built from 17 residues. J was trimmed by 6 bases and V by 4 bases; bases with no gene match: 14. Germline CDR1 reads SGHDN; CDR2 reads FVKESK. CDR3 nucleotides: TGTGCCAGCAGCCCGCTTCGCAGGGGGACATGGGCCGGGGAGCTGTTTTTT. This encodes CASSPLRRGTWAGELFF.

This clonotype was recorded a few times. The chain carries TRBV28 and TRBJ1-5; D not certain. The germline V gene has CDR1 MDHEN and CDR2 SYDVKM. V was cut by 4 bases and J by 1 base, with 8 bases left in between. The CDR3 has 14 amino acids. CDR3 loop: CASSSQSSNQPQHF. The CDR3, as DNA: TGTGCCAGCAGTTCCCAGAGCAGCAATCAGCCCCAGCATTTT.

This clonotype was observed once. The V call is TRBV10-3, the J call TRBJ1-6; 8 bases agree with TRBD1. This CDR3 spans 14 amino acids. Trimming took 10 bases from V and 5 from J; bases not matched to a gene: 7. Germline V gene data show CDR1 as ENHRY and CDR2 as SYGVKD. This CDR3 reads CATGQGSHNSPLHF. The CDR3 DNA follows: TGTGCCACCGGACAGGGCAGCCATAATTCACCCCTCCACTTT.

The chain couples TRBV10-2 to TRBJ1-2, with a tentative D call TRBD1 (6 bases). Germline lookup yields CDR1 WSHSY and CDR2 SAAADI. The CDR3 totals 17 residues. V gave up 0 bases and J gave up 4 bases, with 18 bases separating them. The DNA for the CDR3 is TGCGCCAGCAGTGAGTCCGATTGGGGGCTTATACTCTATGGCTACACCTTC. Its protein is CASSESDWGLILYGYTF.

Only a few counts were recorded for this clonotype. This chain connects TRBV3-1 to TRBJ1-1; D unclear. From germline, CDR1 is LGHDT and CDR2 YNNKEL (reference sequence). Trimming took 0 bases from V and 9 from J, leaving 2 bases between them. The CDR3 sequence is 10 residues long. The CDR3 DNA follows: TGTGCCAGCAGCCAAGATAAAGCTTTCTTT. Its protein product is CASSQDKAFF.

The gene calls are TRBV9 and TRBJ1-5, with D possibly being TRBD1 (6 bases). Germline V gene sequence: CDR1 SGDLS, CDR2 YYNGEE. Trimming stripped 4 bases from V and 11 bases from J, with 28 bases between. The CDR3 sequence is 17 residues long. CDR3 region: CASSSVDRLGGQETQHF. The CDR3, as DNA: TGTGCCAGCAGCTCCGTTGACAGGCTCGGTGGCCAAGAGACCCAGCATTTT.

This clonotype was found once. The chain recombines TRBV2 with TRBJ2-7, with 9 bases lining up with TRBD1. The CDR3 consists of 15 residues. The junction had 8 bases not matched to a gene; V was cut back by 4 bases and J by 4 bases. Germline CDR1 and CDR2: SNHLY and FYNNEI. The DNA of the CDR3 is TGTGCCAGCAGTGCTCCGGGACAGGGAAGTTACGAGCAGTACTTC. Amino acid sequence: CASSAPGQGSYEQYF.

Ten or more counts support this clonotype. This sequence joins TRBV12-3 or TRBV12-4 and TRBJ1-1; weak D call: TRBD1 (6 bases). The CDR3 runs to 14 residues. The V end was cut by 4 bases, the J end by 5 bases, with 14 bases between. The chain's CDR3 is CASSSQGPRTEAFF. The CDR3, as DNA: TGTGCCAGCAGTTCTCAGGGGCCGAGGACTGAAGCTTTCTTT.

This clonotype occurred a few times. This rearrangement joins TRBV7-8 to TRBJ1-2; D call uncertain. Trimming removed 1 base from V and 5 bases from J, with 11 bases in between. The CDR3 totals 14 residues. The germline V gene has CDR1 SGHVS and CDR2 FQNEAQ. Here the CDR3 reads CASSLEPSGYGYTF. The CDR3, as DNA: TGTGCCAGCAGCTTAGAACCGAGCGGGTATGGCTACACCTTC.

The chain employs TRBV15 and TRBJ1-5; D gene uncertain. V lost 3 bases to trimming and J lost 3 bases, with 9 bases between them. This CDR3 is built from 14 residues. Germline V gives CDR1 LNHNV, CDR2 YYDKDF (reference sequence). Here the CDR3 reads CATSSLTNNQPQHF. Written as DNA, the CDR3 is TGTGCCACCAGCAGTTTGACGAACAATCAGCCCCAGCATTTT.

This clonotype showed up many times. V gene TRBV29-1 combines with J gene TRBJ1-2, with 7 bases identical to TRBD1. The CDR3 runs 12 residues. The germline V gene has CDR1 SQVTM and CDR2 ANQGSEA. Trimming removed 3 bases from V and 5 bases from J; junction bases left unmatched: 3. CDR3 residues: CSVDEGAYGYTF. CDR3 sequence (DNA): TGCAGCGTTGATGAGGGGGCGTATGGCTACACCTTC.

This clonotype was detected ten times or more. V and J are TRBV15 and TRBJ1-5; D not certain. Trimming removed 2 bases from V and 8 bases from J, with 7 bases in between. Germline CDR1 LNHNV, CDR2 YYDKDF (reference sequence). CDR3 length: 12 residues. In DNA, the CDR3 is TGTGCCACCAGCAGAATTTCAGAGCCCCAGCATTTT. Translation: CATSRISEPQHF. The full variable domain, completed using reference TRBV15 and TRBJ1-5, is DAMVIQNPRYQVTQFGKPVTLSCSQTLNHNVMYWYQQKSSQAPKLLFHYYDKDFNNEADTPDNFQSRRPNTSFCFLDIRSPGLGDTAMYLCATSRISEPQHFGDGTRLSIL.